Presented here are 32 T cell receptor beta chains from one specimen sequenced in a study of human T cells and chemical hapten exposure. Time point of the sample: pre-sensitization, week 0. The treatment here: therapeutic diphenylcyclopropenone sensitization with weekly scalp DPC. TCRdb redid the calling of the RACE reads with MiXCR, one entry per CDR3 protein. The sample contains under 300,000 distinct CDR3 sequences, about 9.4% of which appear only once. Sample: whole blood, taken in connection with sensitization to the hapten diphenylcyclopropenone (DPC). The receptors here all came from a woman aged 40 to 49 with alopecia areata. Some clones in this sample may be carry-over from other donors' samples.

This clonotype was seen many times. This rearrangement joins TRBV29-1 to TRBJ2-2, with 7 bases matching TRBD1. The length of the CDR3 is 14 residues. Germline-derived CDR1 and CDR2 are SQVTM and ANQGSEA. V lost 8 bases and J lost 3; bases outside the gene matches: 9. CDR3 amino acids: CSFRRDRDTGELFF. The DNA for the CDR3 is TGCAGCTTCCGTAGAGACAGGGACACCGGGGAGCTGTTTTTT.

This clonotype was seen more than once but under ten times. The V gene is TRBV20-1, the J gene TRBJ1-5; a weak D match, TRBD1 (5 bases). V was trimmed by 6 bases and J by 4 bases, leaving 16 bases between them. The CDR3 runs 14 residues. Germline assignment: CDR1 DFQATT and CDR2 SNEGSKA (reference sequence). The CDR3 coding sequence is TGCAGTGCCAATGTAGGGGCCGCTAATCAGCCCCAGCATTTT. The encoded protein is CSANVGAANQPQHF.

The V call is TRBV9, the J call TRBJ1-6, with 9 bases lining up with TRBD1. The CDR3 is 16 residues long. CDR1 SGDLS and CDR2 YYNGEE come from the germline V gene. The ends lost 0 bases at V and 10 bases at J; junction bases unmatched: 8. The DNA of the CDR3 is TGTGCCAGCAGCGTAGCTGAGGGACAGGGACAATCACCCCTCCACTTT. This codes for CASSVAEGQGQSPLHF. Looking up the rest from reference TRBV9 and TRBJ1-6 gives the full variable domain: DSGVTQTPKHLITATGQRVTLRCSPRSGDLSVYWYQQSLDQGLQFLIQYYNGEERAKGNILERFSAQQFPDLHSELNLSSLELGDSALYFCASSVAEGQGQSPLHFGNGTRLTVT.

This clonotype showed up many times. The rearrangement uses TRBV4-2 and TRBJ1-5, with D uncertain. With 0 bases removed from V and 5 bases from J, the gap between germline ends came to 11 bases. Germline CDR1 LGHNA, CDR2 YNFKEQ. The CDR3 spans 15 residues. As DNA, the CDR3 is TGTGCCAGCAGCCAAGATGGGAAAAGCCATCAGCCCCAGCATTTT. Residues: CASSQDGKSHQPQHF.

The chain employs TRBV20-1 and TRBJ1-1, with D unclear. The V and J ends lost 6 bases and 1 base respectively, with 9 bases between them. This CDR3 region has 12 residues. Germline assignment: CDR1 DFQATT and CDR2 SNEGSKA (reference sequence). CDR3 in DNA: TGCAGTGCCCCCTTCACGAACACTGAAGCTTTCTTT. It is translated as CSAPFTNTEAFF.

The rearrangement uses TRBV29-1 and TRBJ2-3, with unresolved D. V was shortened by 2 bases and J by 0 bases, with 6 bases between the two germline ends. Germline values: CDR1 SQVTM, CDR2 ANQGSEA. The CDR3 is 13 residues long. The CDR3, as DNA: TGCAGCGTTGAACTAGATAGCACAGATACGCAGTATTTT. Its translation is CSVELDSTDTQYF.

The J gene is TRBJ2-1, the V gene TRBV28; 9 bases fit TRBD2. The V and J ends lost 7 bases and 2 bases, in that order; junction bases with no gene match: 6. Germline V gene lookup returns CDR1 MDHEN and CDR2 SYDVKM. The CDR3 has 15 amino acids. This CDR3 is CASTPAGGTYNEQFF. CDR3 bases: TGTGCCAGCACCCCAGCGGGAGGAACCTACAATGAGCAGTTCTTC.

This chain uses TRBV20-1 with TRBJ2-2; TRBD2 agrees at 12 bases. Germline V lookup: CDR1 DFQATT, CDR2 SNEGSKA (reference sequence). Trimming removed 3 bases from V and 5 bases from J; junction bases left unmatched: 10. There are 17 residues in the CDR3. DNA for the CDR3: TGCAGTGCTAGTCAGGGACTAGCGGGCGCGAGGACCGGGGAGCTGTTTTTT. Residues: CSASQGLAGARTGELFF.

The chain is built from TRBV11-2 and TRBJ2-1, with D possibly matching TRBD2 (6 bases). The V gene lost 1 base and the J gene lost 5 bases, with 12 bases spanning the gap. Germline CDR1 SGHAT, CDR2 FQNNGV. The CDR3 is 15 amino acids. The CDR3 DNA is TGTGCCAGCAGCTTAGCCGGGACTCCAAACAATGAGCAGTTCTTC. Translation: CASSLAGTPNNEQFF.

The chain joins TRBV20-1 to TRBJ1-5; D is unclear. V shed 0 bases and J shed 1 base, with 13 bases lying between them. The CDR3 extends over 16 amino acids. The germline CDR1 and CDR2 sequences are DFQATT and SNEGSKA (reference sequence). In DNA form, the CDR3 reads TGCAGTGCTAGAGATCCGAGGATCGGGAGCAATCAGCCCCAGCATTTT. Its protein product is CSARDPRIGSNQPQHF.

This clonotype turned up a few times. The rearrangement links TRBV9 to TRBJ1-6; maybe TRBD1 (5 bases). The V gene lost 3 bases and the J gene lost 5 bases, with 24 bases spanning the gap. Germline V gene data show CDR1 as SGDLS and CDR2 as YYNGEE. CDR3 length: 19 amino acids. The CDR3 reads CASSAQGSLSTANNSPLHF. In nucleotides, the CDR3 is TGTGCCAGCAGCGCCCAGGGATCCCTTTCCACCGCCAATAATTCACCCCTCCACTTT.

The J gene is TRBJ2-3, the V gene TRBV5-1, with 7 bases identical to TRBD1. Germline CDR1 and CDR2: SGHRS and YFSETQ. The CDR3 has 15 amino acids. J was trimmed by 0 bases and V by 3 bases; bases with no gene match: 4. Written as DNA, the CDR3 is TGCGCCAGCAGCTCGGGACAGACTAGCACAGATACGCAGTATTTT. Encoded protein: CASSSGQTSTDTQYF.

In this sample, this clonotype turned up a few times. This chain uses TRBV7-9 with TRBJ1-2; a possible D gene is TRBD1 (5 bases). Germline CDR1 is SEHNR and CDR2 is FQNEAQ (reference sequence). The length of the CDR3 is 12 residues. Trimming took 10 bases from V and 6 from J, leaving 15 bases between them. The CDR3 DNA is TGTGCCACCCAGCTGGGGCGAAATGGCTACACCTTC. Translation gives CATQLGRNGYTF.

This rearrangement joins TRBV27 to TRBJ2-7; weak D call: TRBD2 (5 bases). The CDR3 has 14 amino acids. V lost 5 bases, J lost 3 bases, and 14 bases lay in between. Germline V CDR1 and CDR2: MNHEY, SMNVEV (reference sequence). The CDR3 DNA sequence: TGTGCCAGCAGTCCTCTGGGAGCAGGCTACGAGCAGTACTTC. Its protein product is CASSPLGAGYEQYF.

This clonotype has a count of ten or more. This chain connects TRBV3-1 to TRBJ1-1; D not certain. Trimming took 4 bases from V and 1 from J, leaving 7 bases between them. CDR1 LGHDT and CDR2 YNNKEL come from the germline V gene (reference sequence). The CDR3 spans 13 residues. The CDR3 DNA is TGTGCCAGCAGCCCGCCCGGGAACACTGAAGCTTTCTTT. This sequence encodes CASSPPGNTEAFF.

This clonotype was picked up a small number of times. The chain joins TRBV4-3 to TRBJ2-2; D not resolved. V shed 3 bases and J shed 8 bases, with 7 bases lying between them. The germline V gene has CDR1 LGHNA and CDR2 YSLEER. This CDR3 is built from 12 residues. This CDR3 reads CASSHGSGELFF. CDR3 nucleotide sequence: TGCGCCAGCAGCCATGGCTCGGGGGAGCTGTTTTTT.

This chain uses TRBV10-3 with TRBJ2-7; TRBD1 agrees at 9 bases. CDR3 size: 16 residues. Germline V gives CDR1 ENHRY, CDR2 SYGVKD. V lost 5 bases, J lost 6 bases, and 14 bases stayed unmatched. CDR3 loop: CAISSPRGQGTSEQYF. The DNA for the CDR3 is TGTGCCATCAGTTCCCCTCGCGGACAGGGGACGAGCGAGCAGTACTTC.

This clonotype was counted a few times. This chain uses TRBV3-1 with TRBJ2-5; 7 bases agree with TRBD2. There are 15 residues in the CDR3. CDR1 and CDR2 from the germline V gene are LGHDT and YNNKEL (reference sequence). V was clipped by 3 bases and J by 4 bases; unmatched bases: 8. As DNA, the CDR3 is TGTGCCAGCAGCCAGAACGCGGGAGCGGCAGAGACCCAGTACTTC. Its translation is CASSQNAGAAETQYF.

This clonotype occurred many times. The rearrangement uses TRBV12-3 or TRBV12-4 and TRBJ1-6, with 10 bases lining up with TRBD1. CDR3 length equals 16 residues. J was trimmed by 7 bases and V by 8 bases; bases with no gene match: 11. The CDR3 coding sequence is TGTGCCAGCCGACCAACGTCGGGACAGGGGAATTCACCCCTCCACTTT. It encodes CASRPTSGQGNSPLHF.

Only a few counts were recorded for this clonotype. This chain connects TRBV6-5 to TRBJ2-7; 7 nucleotides match TRBD1. The CDR3 loop spans 19 amino acids. The junction had 16 bases not matched to a gene; V was cut back by 0 bases and J by 2 bases. Germline V lookup: CDR1 MNHEY, CDR2 SVGAGI. For the CDR3, the DNA is TGTGCCAGCAGTTACTCCGCAGGGGTTAACAGGGGCCACCCCTACGAGCAGTACTTC. Translating it yields CASSYSAGVNRGHPYEQYF.

This chain links TRBV9 with TRBJ2-3; a possible D gene is TRBD1 (6 bases). The CDR3 has 16 amino acids. The V gene lost 1 base and the J gene lost 6 bases, with 18 bases spanning the gap. Germline values: CDR1 SGDLS, CDR2 YYNGEE. The CDR3 loop is CASSVPRGQHTDTQYF. The CDR3 DNA reads TGTGCCAGCAGCGTACCCCGAGGACAGCACACCGATACGCAGTATTTT. The variable domain in full, with the rest retrieved from reference TRBV9 and TRBJ2-3, is DSGVTQTPKHLITATGQRVTLRCSPRSGDLSVYWYQQSLDQGLQFLIQYYNGEERAKGNILERFSAQQFPDLHSELNLSSLELGDSALYFCASSVPRGQHTDTQYFGPGTRLTVL.

In this sample, this clonotype turned up a few times. The rearrangement uses TRBV27 and TRBJ2-5; unclear D gene. The CDR3 runs to 13 residues. Germline V lookup: CDR1 MNHEY, CDR2 SMNVEV (reference sequence). Trimming removed 5 bases at V and 0 bases at J, with 7 bases between. CDR3 sequence: CASSPTYQETQYF. DNA for the CDR3: TGTGCCAGCAGTCCGACGTACCAAGAGACCCAGTACTTC.

This chain links TRBV29-1 with TRBJ2-5; D possibly corresponds to TRBD1 (6 bases). This CDR3 is 17 amino acids long. Trimming removed 2 bases at V and 0 bases at J, with 19 bases between. The germline CDR1 and CDR2 sequences are SQVTM and ANQGSEA. The CDR3: CSVERGMRNLYQETQYF. The CDR3 nucleotides are TGCAGCGTTGAAAGGGGGATGCGAAATCTCTACCAAGAGACCCAGTACTTC. Full variable domain (missing parts from reference TRBV29-1 and TRBJ2-5): SAVISQKPSRDICQRGTSLTIQCQVDSQVTMMFWYRQQPGQSLTLIATANQGSEATYESGFVIDKFPISRPNLTFSTLTVSNMSPEDSSIYLCSVERGMRNLYQETQYFGPGTRLLVL.

V is TRBV7-2 and J is TRBJ2-5; possible D gene TRBD2, 6 bases. With 4 bases removed from V and 3 bases from J, the gap between germline ends came to 15 bases. Germline CDR1 SGHTA, CDR2 FQGNSA. The CDR3 has 15 residues. CDR3 sequence: CASSWRGSGEETQYF. CDR3 sequence (DNA): TGTGCCAGCAGCTGGAGAGGTAGCGGCGAAGAGACCCAGTACTTC.

Note on this clonotype: A read error may produce the germline difference seen at one junction end. V gene TRBV6-2 or TRBV6-3 combines with J gene TRBJ2-5; D gene ambiguous. Germline V lookup: CDR1 MNHEY, CDR2 SVGEGT. The length of the CDR3 is 13 residues. CDR3 in amino acids: CATKVLYQETRYF. DNA of the CDR3: TGTGCCACAAAGGTGTTGTACCAAGAGACCCGGTACTTC.

The chain employs TRBV6-2 or TRBV6-3 and TRBJ1-2; D unclear. Trimming stripped 6 bases from V and 3 bases from J, with 14 bases between. The CDR3 is 14 amino acids. CDR1 and CDR2 (germline): MNHEY, SVGEGT. The CDR3, as DNA: TGTGCCAGCAGCGCCGTCGCAGTACACTATGGCTACACCTTC. Protein product: CASSAVAVHYGYTF.

This clonotype was observed a handful of times. V is TRBV29-1 and J is TRBJ1-6, with unresolved D. The CDR3 is 14 amino acids. The V gene lost 4 bases and the J gene lost 4 bases, with 11 bases spanning the gap. The V gene's germline CDR1 is SQVTM and CDR2 ANQGSEA. The CDR3 bases are TGCAGCGTTGCGGAGGGAAGATATAATTCACCCCTCCACTTT. Its protein is CSVAEGRYNSPLHF.

At least ten counts were recorded for this clonotype. This rearrangement joins TRBV28 to TRBJ1-2; weak D call: TRBD1 (5 bases). The germline V and J ends were trimmed by 5 bases and 4 bases, with 11 bases remaining between them. CDR1 and CDR2 (germline): MDHEN, SYDVKM. The CDR3 has 13 residues. CDR3 coding DNA: TGTGCCAGCAGTCCACAGGAGCTCTATGGCTACACCTTC. Translating gives CASSPQELYGYTF.

Ten or more counts support this clonotype. V gene TRBV7-9 combines with J gene TRBJ2-7, with D possibly being TRBD2 (5 bases). Germline V gene lookup returns CDR1 SEHNR and CDR2 FQNEAQ (reference sequence). CDR3 size: 13 residues. Trimming left V 5 bases short and J 3 bases short, with 11 bases between. The CDR3 region is CASSPPGSYEQYF. The CDR3 DNA sequence: TGTGCCAGCAGCCCCCCGGGGAGCTACGAGCAGTACTTC. The full variable domain, rest sourced from reference TRBV7-9 and TRBJ2-7, is DTGVSQNPRHKITKRGQNVTFRCDPISEHNRLYWYRQTLGQGPEFLTYFQNEAQLEKSRLLSDRFSAERPKGSFSTLEIQRTEQGDSAMYLCASSPPGSYEQYFGPGTRLTVT.

This clonotype was found many times. The rearrangement uses TRBV6-2 or TRBV6-3 and TRBJ2-1, with D perhaps matching TRBD2 (6 bases). The V end was cut by 5 bases, the J end by 0 bases, with 14 bases between. Germline V lookup: CDR1 MNHEY, CDR2 SVGEGT. The CDR3 consists of 16 residues. CDR3 region: CASSPGLPISYNEQFF. The CDR3 DNA follows: TGTGCCAGCAGTCCGGGACTTCCCATCTCCTACAATGAGCAGTTCTTC.

Only a few counts were recorded for this clonotype. The CDR3 spells CASSLLSGQGDNEQFF. The CDR3 DNA reads as TGTGCCAGCAGTTTATTGTCTGGACAGGGGGACAATGAGCAGTTCTTC. V is TRBV27 and J is TRBJ2-1, with 10 bases fitting TRBD1. Germline loops: CDR1 MNHEY, CDR2 SMNVEV (reference sequence). Unmatched junction bases numbered 5, after V lost 1 base and J lost 5 bases. The CDR3 consists of 16 residues.

The rearrangement links TRBV7-9 to TRBJ1-4; D unclear. V was shortened by 2 bases and J by 7 bases, with 11 bases between the two germline ends. Germline V gene sequence: CDR1 SEHNR, CDR2 FQNEAQ (reference sequence). The CDR3 runs 14 residues. This CDR3 is CASSLLRLSEKLFF. The CDR3 DNA reads as TGTGCCAGCAGCTTATTACGGCTGTCTGAAAAACTGTTTTTT.